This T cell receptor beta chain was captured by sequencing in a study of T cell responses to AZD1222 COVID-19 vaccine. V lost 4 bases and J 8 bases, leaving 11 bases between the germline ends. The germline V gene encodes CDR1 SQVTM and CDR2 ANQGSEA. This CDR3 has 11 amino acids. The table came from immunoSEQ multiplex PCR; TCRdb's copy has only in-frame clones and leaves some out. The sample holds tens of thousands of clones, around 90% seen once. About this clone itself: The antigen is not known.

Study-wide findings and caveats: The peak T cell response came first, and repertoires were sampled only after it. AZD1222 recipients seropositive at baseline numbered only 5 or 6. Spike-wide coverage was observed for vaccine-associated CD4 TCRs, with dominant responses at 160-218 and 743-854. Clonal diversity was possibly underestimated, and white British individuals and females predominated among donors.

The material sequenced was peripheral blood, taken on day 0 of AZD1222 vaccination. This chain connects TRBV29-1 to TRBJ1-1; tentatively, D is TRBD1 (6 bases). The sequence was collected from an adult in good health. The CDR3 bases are TGCAGCGTTGCAGAACAGGGAGAAGCTTTCTTT. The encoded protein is CSVAEQGEAFF. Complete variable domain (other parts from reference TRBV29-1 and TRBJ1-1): SAVISQKPSRDICQRGTSLTIQCQVDSQVTMMFWYRQQPGQSLTLIATANQGSEATYESGFVIDKFPISRPNLTFSTLTVSNMSPEDSSIYLCSVAEQGEAFFGQGTRLTVV.